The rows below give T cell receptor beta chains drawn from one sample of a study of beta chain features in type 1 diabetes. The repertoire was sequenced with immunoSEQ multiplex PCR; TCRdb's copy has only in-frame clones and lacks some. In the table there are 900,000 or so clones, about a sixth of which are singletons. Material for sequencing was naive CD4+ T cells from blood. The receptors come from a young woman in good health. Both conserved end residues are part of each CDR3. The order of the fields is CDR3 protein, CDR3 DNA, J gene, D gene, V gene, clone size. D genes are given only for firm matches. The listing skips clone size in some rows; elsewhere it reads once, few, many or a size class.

CDR3aa: CASSRLGLAGSNEQFF
CDR3nt: TGCGCCAGCAGCCGCCTGGGACTAGCGGGATCCAATGAGCAGTTCTTC
j_gene: TRBJ2-1
d_gene: TRBD2
v_gene: TRBV4-3
abundance: .

CDR3aa: CSVTLQGSEQYF
CDR3nt: TGCAGCGTAACCCTACAGGGGAGCGAGCAGTACTTC
j_gene: TRBJ2-7
d_gene: TRBD1
v_gene: TRBV29-1
abundance: few

CDR3aa: CASSPPAGHNEQFF
CDR3nt: TGTGCCAGCTCACCCCCGGCGGGACACAATGAGCAGTTCTTC
j_gene: TRBJ2-1
d_gene: .
v_gene: TRBV18
abundance: few

CDR3aa: CASRLAGYTGELFF
CDR3nt: TGTGCCAGCAGACTAGCGGGGTACACCGGGGAGCTGTTTTTT
j_gene: TRBJ2-2
d_gene: TRBD2
v_gene: TRBV7-9
abundance: few

CDR3aa: CASSLGTGGNTGELFF
CDR3nt: TGTGCCAGCAGCTTGGGGACAGGGGGAAACACCGGGGAGCTGTTTTTT
j_gene: TRBJ2-2
d_gene: TRBD1
v_gene: TRBV5-4
abundance: .

CDR3aa: CAISAIAGRTYEQYF
CDR3nt: TGTGCCATCAGTGCGATCGCGGGGCGCACCTACGAGCAGTACTTC
j_gene: TRBJ2-7
d_gene: .
v_gene: TRBV10-3
abundance: few

CDR3aa: CASSLRQGYTDTQYF
CDR3nt: TGTGCCAGCAGCTTAAGACAGGGATACACAGATACGCAGTATTTT
j_gene: TRBJ2-3
d_gene: TRBD1
v_gene: TRBV11-1
abundance: .

CDR3aa: CASSPRNGGGVYGYTF
CDR3nt: TGTGCCAGCAGCCCCCGGAATGGAGGGGGCGTCTATGGCTACACCTTC
j_gene: TRBJ1-2
d_gene: TRBD1
v_gene: TRBV11-1
abundance: few

CDR3aa: CASSLRPGFDNEQFF
CDR3nt: TGCGCCAGCAGCTTGAGGCCAGGGTTTGACAATGAGCAGTTCTTC
j_gene: TRBJ2-1
d_gene: .
v_gene: TRBV5-1
abundance: few

CDR3aa: CASRKQYDEQFF
CDR3nt: TGTGCCAGCAGGAAACAGTACGATGAGCAGTTCTTC
j_gene: TRBJ2-1
d_gene: .
v_gene: TRBV27
abundance: few

CDR3aa: CASSLAEASYNEQFF
CDR3nt: TGTGCCAGCAGTTTAGCGGAAGCCTCCTACAATGAGCAGTTCTTC
j_gene: TRBJ2-1
d_gene: .
v_gene: TRBV2
abundance: .

CDR3aa: CASSLLGSPNEQFF
CDR3nt: TGTGCCAGCAGCTTATTAGGATCGCCCAATGAGCAGTTCTTC
j_gene: TRBJ2-1
d_gene: .
v_gene: TRBV7-9
abundance: .

CDR3aa: CASSLHRKGAETQYF
CDR3nt: TGTGCCAGCAGTCTTCACAGGAAGGGGGCCGAGACCCAGTACTTC
j_gene: TRBJ2-5
d_gene: TRBD1
v_gene: TRBV28
abundance: few

CDR3aa: CASSQGGENIQYF
CDR3nt: TGTGCCAGCAGCCAAGGTGGGGAAAACATTCAGTACTTC
j_gene: TRBJ2-4
d_gene: .
v_gene: TRBV28
abundance: .

CDR3aa: CASSLALGGVYGYTF
CDR3nt: TGTGCCAGCAGCTTAGCTTTAGGGGGTGTCTATGGCTACACCTTC
j_gene: TRBJ1-2
d_gene: .
v_gene: TRBV7-9
abundance: few

CDR3aa: CASSNGRTGADTQYF
CDR3nt: TGCGCCAGCAGCAATGGGAGGACAGGGGCAGATACGCAGTATTTT
j_gene: TRBJ2-3
d_gene: TRBD1
v_gene: TRBV5-1
abundance: .

CDR3aa: CASSFTQGLTYEQYF
CDR3nt: TGCGCCAGCAGCTTTACGCAGGGGTTGACTTACGAGCAGTACTTC
j_gene: TRBJ2-7
d_gene: .
v_gene: TRBV5-1
abundance: .

CDR3aa: CASSVLAGGTDTQYF
CDR3nt: TGTGCCAGCAGTGTCCTAGCGGGGGGCACAGATACGCAGTATTTT
j_gene: TRBJ2-3
d_gene: TRBD2
v_gene: TRBV28
abundance: .

CDR3aa: CASSYGQTYEQYF
CDR3nt: TGTGCCAGCAGCTACGGACAGACCTACGAGCAGTACTTC
j_gene: TRBJ2-7
d_gene: .
v_gene: TRBV5-4
abundance: few

CDR3aa: CASTNYPGEVYEQYF
CDR3nt: TGTGCCAGCACCAACTACCCGGGGGAGGTCTACGAGCAGTACTTC
j_gene: TRBJ2-7
d_gene: .
v_gene: TRBV6-5
abundance: few

CDR3aa: CASSFSGTAIYEQYF
CDR3nt: TGTGCCAGCAGTTTTTCCGGGACGGCGATCTACGAGCAGTACTTC
j_gene: TRBJ2-7
d_gene: .
v_gene: TRBV28
abundance: .

CDR3aa: CAISERFAGGPVETQYF
CDR3nt: TGTGCCATCAGTGAGCGTTTTGCGGGAGGGCCGGTGGAGACCCAGTACTTC
j_gene: TRBJ2-5
d_gene: TRBD2
v_gene: TRBV10-3
abundance: .

CDR3aa: CSVAGISASNTGELFF
CDR3nt: TGCAGCGTTGCAGGGATAAGCGCCTCGAACACCGGGGAGCTGTTTTTT
j_gene: TRBJ2-2
d_gene: .
v_gene: TRBV29-1
abundance: .

CDR3aa: CASSYSGSYGYTF
CDR3nt: TGTGCCAGCAGTTACTCGGGGAGCTATGGCTACACCTTC
j_gene: TRBJ1-2
d_gene: .
v_gene: TRBV6-5
abundance: .

CDR3aa: CASAGQGYNEQFF
CDR3nt: TGTGCCAGTGCCGGACAGGGGTACAATGAGCAGTTCTTC
j_gene: TRBJ2-1
d_gene: TRBD1
v_gene: TRBV28
abundance: few

CDR3aa: CASSLDVGNTEAFF
CDR3nt: TGCGCCAGCAGCTTGGATGTGGGGAACACTGAAGCTTTCTTT
j_gene: TRBJ1-1
d_gene: .
v_gene: TRBV5-1
abundance: .

CDR3aa: CASTIAGVETQYF
CDR3nt: TGTGCCAGCACCATTGCGGGAGTTGAGACCCAGTACTTC
j_gene: TRBJ2-5
d_gene: TRBD2
v_gene: TRBV6-6
abundance: few

CDR3aa: CASSLDGGQGRFYEQYF
CDR3nt: TGTGCCAGCAGCTTAGATGGGGGACAGGGGAGGTTTTACGAGCAGTACTTC
j_gene: TRBJ2-7
d_gene: TRBD1
v_gene: TRBV11-2
abundance: .

CDR3aa: CASSLRNIQYF
CDR3nt: TGTGCCAGCAGCTTACGGAACATTCAGTACTTC
j_gene: TRBJ2-4
d_gene: .
v_gene: TRBV7-2
abundance: .

CDR3aa: CASSPDGEVDPDTQYF
CDR3nt: TGCGCCAGCAGCCCTGACGGTGAGGTCGACCCAGATACGCAGTATTTT
j_gene: TRBJ2-3
d_gene: .
v_gene: TRBV4-3
abundance: few

CDR3aa: CASSLGTRPLYGYTF
CDR3nt: TGTGCCAGCAGCTTGGGCACCCGGCCCCTCTATGGCTACACCTTC
j_gene: TRBJ1-2
d_gene: .
v_gene: TRBV5-6
abundance: few

CDR3aa: CASSEAGTSGGSEQFF
CDR3nt: TGTGCCAGCAGTGAAGCAGGGACTAGCGGAGGGAGTGAGCAGTTCTTC
j_gene: TRBJ2-1
d_gene: TRBD2
v_gene: TRBV6-1
abundance: few

CDR3aa: CASSLEGGVGKLFF
CDR3nt: TGTGCCAGCAGCTTAGAAGGGGGCGTAGGAAAACTGTTTTTT
j_gene: TRBJ1-4
d_gene: TRBD1
v_gene: TRBV7-2
abundance: .

CDR3aa: CASSLRLAVLNEQFF
CDR3nt: TGTGCCAGCAGCCTGAGACTAGCGGTACTTAATGAGCAGTTCTTC
j_gene: TRBJ2-1
d_gene: TRBD2
v_gene: TRBV27
abundance: .

CDR3aa: CASSPFSGGLSYEQYF
CDR3nt: TGTGCCAGCTCACCATTCTCAGGGGGCCTCTCCTACGAGCAGTACTTC
j_gene: TRBJ2-7
d_gene: TRBD1
v_gene: TRBV18
abundance: once

CDR3aa: CASSQLLKRDNSGNTIYF
CDR3nt: TGTGCCAGCAGCCAATTGTTGAAGCGGGACAACTCTGGAAACACCATATATTTT
j_gene: TRBJ1-3
d_gene: .
v_gene: TRBV5-6
abundance: .

CDR3aa: CASSLLPIADTDTQYF
CDR3nt: TGTGCCAGCAGCTTACTACCCATAGCTGACACAGATACGCAGTATTTT
j_gene: TRBJ2-3
d_gene: .
v_gene: TRBV7-3
abundance: .

CDR3aa: CASSLRPRGYTF
CDR3nt: TGTGCCAGCAGCTTGCGTCCTAGGGGCTACACCTTC
j_gene: TRBJ1-2
d_gene: .
v_gene: TRBV5-6
abundance: few

CDR3aa: CASSLSPWGTDTDTQYF
CDR3nt: TGTGCCAGCAGCTTAAGTCCTTGGGGGACCGACACAGATACGCAGTATTTT
j_gene: TRBJ2-3
d_gene: .
v_gene: TRBV11-1
abundance: .

CDR3aa: CSASRGGGQETQYF
CDR3nt: TGCAGCGCCTCACGCGGCGGAGGTCAAGAGACCCAGTACTTC
j_gene: TRBJ2-5
d_gene: .
v_gene: TRBV29-1
abundance: few

CDR3aa: CASSRTGRLAGMYEQYF
CDR3nt: TGTGCCAGCAGTCGAACCGGTCGACTAGCGGGAATGTACGAGCAGTACTTC
j_gene: TRBJ2-7
d_gene: TRBD2
v_gene: TRBV5-4
abundance: .

CDR3aa: CASSFFGGTDEQYF
CDR3nt: TGTGCCAGCAGCTTTTTTGGGGGCACGGACGAGCAGTACTTC
j_gene: TRBJ2-7
d_gene: .
v_gene: TRBV7-2
abundance: .

CDR3aa: CASSGRRSSYNEQFF
CDR3nt: TGTGCCAGCAGCGGTCGTAGAAGCTCCTACAATGAGCAGTTCTTC
j_gene: TRBJ2-1
d_gene: .
v_gene: TRBV7-9
abundance: .

CDR3aa: CASSSVRASEQYF
CDR3nt: TGTGCCAGCAGCTCGGTAAGGGCTTCCGAGCAGTACTTC
j_gene: TRBJ2-7
d_gene: .
v_gene: TRBV14
abundance: .

CDR3aa: CASSPRLGGGELFF
CDR3nt: TGTGCCAGCAGCCCTAGGCTCGGCGGCGGGGAGCTGTTTTTT
j_gene: TRBJ2-2
d_gene: .
v_gene: TRBV7-8
abundance: .

CDR3aa: CASSLGISRTYNEQFF
CDR3nt: TGTGCCAGCAGCTTAGGGATTAGTCGGACCTACAATGAGCAGTTCTTC
j_gene: TRBJ2-1
d_gene: .
v_gene: TRBV11-2
abundance: .

CDR3aa: CAISAAETPFYGYTF
CDR3nt: TGTGCCATCAGTGCGGCAGAGACTCCTTTCTATGGCTACACCTTC
j_gene: TRBJ1-2
d_gene: .
v_gene: TRBV10-3
abundance: few

CDR3aa: CASSAAVNEQFF
CDR3nt: TGTGCCAGCAGTGCAGCAGTAAATGAGCAGTTCTTC
j_gene: TRBJ2-1
d_gene: .
v_gene: TRBV9
abundance: .

CDR3aa: CAIRDTSGGPSYNEQFF
CDR3nt: TGTGCCATCAGGGACACTAGCGGGGGCCCCTCCTACAATGAGCAGTTCTTC
j_gene: TRBJ2-1
d_gene: TRBD2
v_gene: TRBV10-3
abundance: few

CDR3aa: CASSRDWGAYGYTF
CDR3nt: TGTGCCAGCAGCCGGGACTGGGGGGCCTATGGCTACACCTTC
j_gene: TRBJ1-2
d_gene: .
v_gene: TRBV6-5
abundance: .

CDR3aa: CTSSQRRWREEDTQYF
CDR3nt: TGCACCAGCAGCCAACGAAGGTGGCGGGAGGAAGATACGCAGTATTTT
j_gene: TRBJ2-3
d_gene: .
v_gene: TRBV1
abundance: .